Presented here are 2 T cell receptor beta chains from one specimen sequenced in a study of shared clonotypes between healthy human individuals. Repertoires were generated with immunoSEQ multiplex PCR, while TCRdb's copy carries only in-frame clones and drops some. The table records fewer than 850,000 clones, less than 95% of them present only once. The sequenced material came from memory CD8+ T cells from PBMCs. The sample's subset: CD45RO+ cells pooled with CCR7-negative TemRA cells. These receptors all come from a man between 18 and 35 years old in good health. Some clones in this sample may be carry-over from other donors' samples.

The genes are TRBV6-1 and TRBJ2-7; D is undetermined. The germline gives CDR1 MNHNS, CDR2 SASEGT. Trimming removed 3 bases at V and 0 bases at J, with 9 bases between. The CDR3 spans 14 residues. Here the CDR3 DNA reads TGTGCCAGCAGTGACAGGAAAAGCTCCTACGAGCAGTACTTC. Its protein product is CASSDRKSSYEQYF.

The chain is built from TRBV7-2 and TRBJ2-2, with D uncertain. Germline values: CDR1 SGHTA, CDR2 FQGNSA. Trimming took 5 bases from V and 6 from J, leaving 10 bases between them. The CDR3 loop spans 13 amino acids. The CDR3 spells CASSPPLSGELFF. CDR3 nucleotides: TGTGCCAGCAGCCCACCGTTGTCCGGGGAGCTGTTTTTT.